The T cell receptor beta chain under discussion was sequenced for a study of shared clonotypes between healthy human individuals. Repertoires were generated with immunoSEQ multiplex PCR, while TCRdb's copy carries only in-frame clones and drops some. The sample holds roughly 1,500,000 clones, about 98.5% seen once. The source material was naive CD4+ T cells sorted from blood. The subset is: CD45RA+ positively selected. The sequence derives from a man aged 25 to 45 in good health.

The CDR3 nucleotides are TGTGCCAGCAGCTCGAGCCCTCGAGAGACCCAGTACTTC. Translation: CASSSSPRETQYF. The chain combines TRBV5-4 with TRBJ2-5; D remains unclear. Germline CDR1 reads SGHNT; CDR2 reads YYREEE (reference sequence). CDR3 length: 13 amino acids. V was shortened by 3 bases and J by 4 bases, with 10 bases between the two germline ends.